This entry lists 6 T cell receptor beta chains sequenced from one sample in a study of T cell repertoires in cytomegalovirus infection. Their antigens remain unidentified. A single record per CDR3 protein comes from TCRdb applying MiXCR to the reads. Of roughly 500,000 distinct CDR3 sequences in the sample, about 33% were seen once. The sequenced sample was cultured PBMCs, obtained from culture after CMV antigen stimulation. These receptors were obtained from a human donor in good health (CMV status not recorded). Some clones in this sample may be carry-over from other donors' samples.

The CDR3 sequence is CASSLFGGETEAFF. The CDR3 region has the DNA TGTGCCAGCAGCCTATTTGGGGGTGAAACTGAAGCTTTCTTT. The V gene is TRBV7-3, the J gene TRBJ1-1; D is possibly TRBD1 (5 bases). With 5 bases removed from V and 5 bases from J, the gap between germline ends came to 15 bases. The CDR3 contains 14 residues. Germline CDR1 is SGHTA and CDR2 is FQGTGA.

The genes are TRBV6-5 and TRBJ1-6; 9 bases align to TRBD1. Germline assignment: CDR1 MNHEY and CDR2 SVGAGI. The CDR3 covers 16 residues. V lost 4 bases to trimming and J lost 6 bases; unmatched junction nucleotides: 7. The DNA of the CDR3 is TGTGCCAGCAGTTTAACAGGGGGCCGCCTTAATTCACCCCTCCACTTT. Its protein is CASSLTGGRLNSPLHF.

This clonotype was seen repeatedly, ten times or more. The chain combines TRBV7-2 with TRBJ2-1; 10 bases align to TRBD2. CDR1 is SGHTA, CDR2 FQGNSA, per germline. V was clipped by 5 bases and J by 7 bases; unmatched bases: 11. The CDR3 length is 16 residues. CDR3 region: CASSLWTSGTGNEQFF. The CDR3 coding sequence is TGTGCCAGCAGCCTTTGGACTAGCGGTACAGGGAATGAGCAGTTCTTC.

This chain uses TRBV27 with TRBJ1-3; D unresolved. The length of the CDR3 is 13 residues. CDR1 is MNHEY and CDR2 is SMNVEV in the germline V gene (reference sequence). The V end was cut by 8 bases, the J end by 8 bases, with 16 bases between. CDR3 DNA: TGTGCCAGCTCCCTCCGGGCGGCGGACACCATATATTTT. Translating it yields CASSLRAADTIYF.

The genes are TRBV11-2 and TRBJ2-5, with no clear D. The ends were cut back, 1 base at V and 5 bases at J, with 14 bases in the middle. This CDR3 is 15 amino acids long. Germline V gene data show CDR1 as SGHAT and CDR2 as FQNNGV. CDR3 bases: TGTGCCAGCAGCTTAGTAGGTAGTCCCATGGAGACCCAGTACTTC. This gives the protein CASSLVGSPMETQYF. Full variable domain (remainder filled in from reference TRBV11-2 and TRBJ2-5): EAGVAQSPRYKIIEKRQSVAFWCNPISGHATLYWYQQILGQGPKLLIQFQNNGVVDDSQLPKDRFSAERLKGVDSTLKIQPAKLEDSAVYLCASSLVGSPMETQYFGPGTRLLVL.

V usage is TRBV27 and J usage is TRBJ1-4; possibly TRBD1 for D (5 bases). Germline V lookup: CDR1 MNHEY, CDR2 SMNVEV (reference sequence). The CDR3 sequence is 13 residues long. V lost 5 bases, J lost 4 bases, and 8 bases lay in between. CDR3 coding DNA: TGTGCCAGCAGTCCGACAGATAATGAAAAACTGTTTTTT. Translation: CASSPTDNEKLFF.